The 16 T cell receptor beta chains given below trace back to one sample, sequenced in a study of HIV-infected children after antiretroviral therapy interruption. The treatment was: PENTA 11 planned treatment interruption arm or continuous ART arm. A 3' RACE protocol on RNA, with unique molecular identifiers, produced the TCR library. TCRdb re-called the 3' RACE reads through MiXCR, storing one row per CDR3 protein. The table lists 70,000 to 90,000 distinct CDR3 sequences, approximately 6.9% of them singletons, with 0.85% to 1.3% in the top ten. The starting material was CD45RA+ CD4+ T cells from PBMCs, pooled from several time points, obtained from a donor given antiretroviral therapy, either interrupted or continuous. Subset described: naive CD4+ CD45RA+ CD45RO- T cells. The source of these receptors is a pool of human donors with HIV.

CDR3 region: CASSFSDRADEAFF. DNA of the CDR3: TGTGCCAGCAGCTTTTCGGACAGGGCCGATGAAGCTTTCTTT. The rearrangement links TRBV11-2 to TRBJ1-1, with TRBD1 identical over 8 bases. CDR1 is SGHAT and CDR2 is FQNNGV in the germline V gene. The CDR3 covers 14 residues. Germline trimming cut 3 bases from V and 7 bases from J; bases unmatched to any gene: 7.

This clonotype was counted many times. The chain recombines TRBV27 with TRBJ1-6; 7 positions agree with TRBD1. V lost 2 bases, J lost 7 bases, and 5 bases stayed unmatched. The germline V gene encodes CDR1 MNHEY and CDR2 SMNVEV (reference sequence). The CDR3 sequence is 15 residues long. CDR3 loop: CASSLLDRTNSPLHF. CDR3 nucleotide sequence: TGTGCCAGCAGTTTACTGGACAGGACGAATTCACCCCTCCACTTT.

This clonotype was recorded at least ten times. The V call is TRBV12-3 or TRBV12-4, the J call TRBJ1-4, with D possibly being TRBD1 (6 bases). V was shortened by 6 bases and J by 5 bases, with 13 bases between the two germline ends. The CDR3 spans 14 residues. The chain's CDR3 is CASRTTGHNEKLFF. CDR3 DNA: TGTGCCAGCAGAACGACAGGACACAATGAAAAACTGTTTTTT.

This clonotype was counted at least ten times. This CDR3 reads CASSPTSPRTGASHNQPQHF. DNA of the CDR3: TGTGCCAGCAGTCCTACATCGCCTCGGACAGGGGCGTCTCACAATCAGCCCCAGCATTTT. The genes are TRBV6-5 and TRBJ1-5, with 9 positions matching TRBD1. The CDR3 is 20 amino acids. Per the germline V gene, CDR1 is MNHEY and CDR2 is SVGAGI. After removal of 5 bases from V and 3 bases from J, the junction contained 20 bases not matched to a gene.

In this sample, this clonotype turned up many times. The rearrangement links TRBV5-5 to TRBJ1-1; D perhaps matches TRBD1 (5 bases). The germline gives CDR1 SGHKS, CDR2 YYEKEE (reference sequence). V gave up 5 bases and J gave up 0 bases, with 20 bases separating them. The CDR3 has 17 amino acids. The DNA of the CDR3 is TGTGCCAGCAGTAGGACAAAAGACAGACCTATGAACACTGAAGCTTTCTTT. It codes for CASSRTKDRPMNTEAFF. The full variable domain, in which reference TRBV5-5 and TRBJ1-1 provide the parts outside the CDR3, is DAGVTQSPTHLIKTRGQQVTLRCSPISGHKSVSWYQQVLGQGPQFIFQYYEKEERGRGNFPDRFSARQFPNYSSELNVNALLLGDSALYLCASSRTKDRPMNTEAFFGQGTRLTVV.

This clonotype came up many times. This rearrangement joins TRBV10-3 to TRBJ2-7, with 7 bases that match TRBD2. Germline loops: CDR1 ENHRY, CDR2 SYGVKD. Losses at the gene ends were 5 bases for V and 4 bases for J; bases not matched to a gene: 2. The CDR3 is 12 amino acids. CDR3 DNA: TGTGCCATCAGTATAGCGGGTTACGAGCAGTACTTC. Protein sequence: CAISIAGYEQYF.

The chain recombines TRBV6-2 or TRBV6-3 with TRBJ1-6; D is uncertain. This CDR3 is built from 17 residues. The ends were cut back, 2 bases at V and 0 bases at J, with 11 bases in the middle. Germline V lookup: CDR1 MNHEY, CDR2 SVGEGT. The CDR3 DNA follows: TGTGCCAGCAGTTACCGGACGGAGAGCTCCTATAATTCACCCCTCCACTTT. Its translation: CASSYRTESSYNSPLHF.

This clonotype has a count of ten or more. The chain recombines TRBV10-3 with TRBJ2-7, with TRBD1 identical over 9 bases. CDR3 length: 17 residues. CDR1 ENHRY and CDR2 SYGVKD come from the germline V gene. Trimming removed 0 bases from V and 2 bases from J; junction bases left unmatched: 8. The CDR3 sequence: CAISESNRGRIPYEQYF. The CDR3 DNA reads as TGTGCCATCAGTGAGTCGAACAGGGGGCGAATCCCCTACGAGCAGTACTTC.

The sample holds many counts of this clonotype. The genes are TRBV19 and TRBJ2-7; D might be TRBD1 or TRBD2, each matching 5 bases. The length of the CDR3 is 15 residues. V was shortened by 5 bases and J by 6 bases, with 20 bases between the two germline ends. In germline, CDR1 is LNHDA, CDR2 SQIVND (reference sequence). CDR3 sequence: CASSVRGSPLIEQYF. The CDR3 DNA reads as TGTGCCAGTAGTGTTCGGGGCAGCCCCTTGATCGAGCAGTACTTC.

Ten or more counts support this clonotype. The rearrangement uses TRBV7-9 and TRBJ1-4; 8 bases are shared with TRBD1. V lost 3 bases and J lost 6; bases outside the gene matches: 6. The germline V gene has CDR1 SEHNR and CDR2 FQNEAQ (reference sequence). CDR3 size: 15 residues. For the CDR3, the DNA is TGTGCCAGCAGCTTTGAGGACAGGGAATATGAAAAACTGTTTTTT. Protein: CASSFEDREYEKLFF. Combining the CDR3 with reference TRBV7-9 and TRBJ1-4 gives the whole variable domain DTGVSQNPRHKITKRGQNVTFRCDPISEHNRLYWYRQTLGQGPEFLTYFQNEAQLEKSRLLSDRFSAERPKGSFSTLEIQRTEQGDSAMYLCASSFEDREYEKLFFGSGTQLSVL.

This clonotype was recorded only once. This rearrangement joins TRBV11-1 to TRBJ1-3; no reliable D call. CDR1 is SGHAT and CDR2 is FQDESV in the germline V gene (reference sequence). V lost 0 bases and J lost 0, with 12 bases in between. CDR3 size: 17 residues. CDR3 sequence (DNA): TGTGCCAGCAGCTTAGCGCTTGGGGAGCACTCTGGAAACACCATATATTTT. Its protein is CASSLALGEHSGNTIYF. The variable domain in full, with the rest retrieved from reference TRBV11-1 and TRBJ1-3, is EAEVAQSPRYKITEKSQAVAFWCDPISGHATLYWYRQILGQGPELLVQFQDESVVDDSQLPKDRFSAERLKGVDSTLKIQPAELGDSAMYLCASSLALGEHSGNTIYFGEGSWLTVV.

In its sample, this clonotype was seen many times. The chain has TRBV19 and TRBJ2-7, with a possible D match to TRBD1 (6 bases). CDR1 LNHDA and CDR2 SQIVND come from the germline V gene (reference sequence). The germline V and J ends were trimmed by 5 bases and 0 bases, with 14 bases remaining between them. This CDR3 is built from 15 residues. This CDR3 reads CASSPMDSSSYEQYF. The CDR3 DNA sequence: TGTGCCAGTAGTCCCATGGACAGCTCCTCCTACGAGCAGTACTTC.

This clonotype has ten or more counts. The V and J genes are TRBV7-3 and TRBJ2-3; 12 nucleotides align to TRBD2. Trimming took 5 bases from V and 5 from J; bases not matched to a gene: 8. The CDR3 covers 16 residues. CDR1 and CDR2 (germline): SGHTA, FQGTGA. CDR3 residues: CASSPGLAGFEDTQYF. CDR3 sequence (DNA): TGTGCCAGCAGCCCCGGACTAGCGGGGTTCGAAGATACGCAGTATTTT.

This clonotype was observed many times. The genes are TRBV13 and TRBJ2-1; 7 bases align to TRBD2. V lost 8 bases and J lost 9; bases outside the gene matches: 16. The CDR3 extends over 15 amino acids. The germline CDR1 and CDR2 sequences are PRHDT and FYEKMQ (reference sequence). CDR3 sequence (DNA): TGTGCCAGCTCTCTCGAATGGGGGGGAAATGCTGAGCAGTTCTTC. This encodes CASSLEWGGNAEQFF.

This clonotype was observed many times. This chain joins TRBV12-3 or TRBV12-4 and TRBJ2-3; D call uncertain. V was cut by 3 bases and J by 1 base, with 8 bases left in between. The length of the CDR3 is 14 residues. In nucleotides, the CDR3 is TGTGCCAGCAGTTTTTGGCGCGGCACAGATACGCAGTATTTT. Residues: CASSFWRGTDTQYF.

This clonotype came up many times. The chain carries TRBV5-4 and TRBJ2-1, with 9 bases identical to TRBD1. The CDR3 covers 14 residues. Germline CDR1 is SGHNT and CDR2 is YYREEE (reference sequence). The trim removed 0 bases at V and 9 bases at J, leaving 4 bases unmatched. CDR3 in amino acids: CASSLDRGLGEQFF. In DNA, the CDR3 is TGTGCCAGCAGCTTGGACAGGGGGCTCGGTGAGCAGTTCTTC.